This T cell receptor (beta chain) was obtained from a study of T cell changes during pregnancy in multiple sclerosis. TCRdb keeps only in-frame clones here, not all; method: immunoSEQ multiplex PCR. The sample has 50,000 or so clones, 85% to 90% seen once; the top ten hold 6.5% to 9.5%. J was trimmed by 5 bases and V by 4 bases; bases with no gene match: 12. This CDR3 has 17 residues. Germline V gene lookup returns CDR1 ENHRY and CDR2 SYGVKD. The source material was CD8+ T cells from peripheral blood mononuclear cells, sampled in the second trimester of pregnancy. The chain couples TRBV10-3 to TRBJ2-7, with 12 bases fitting TRBD1. The source of this sequence is a female donor with multiple sclerosis, enrolled in a pregnancy study. Written as DNA, the CDR3 is TGTGCCATCAGTGCCGCCGGGACAGGGGGCGCGAAGGACGAGCAGTACTTC. Translating gives CAISAAGTGGAKDEQYF.